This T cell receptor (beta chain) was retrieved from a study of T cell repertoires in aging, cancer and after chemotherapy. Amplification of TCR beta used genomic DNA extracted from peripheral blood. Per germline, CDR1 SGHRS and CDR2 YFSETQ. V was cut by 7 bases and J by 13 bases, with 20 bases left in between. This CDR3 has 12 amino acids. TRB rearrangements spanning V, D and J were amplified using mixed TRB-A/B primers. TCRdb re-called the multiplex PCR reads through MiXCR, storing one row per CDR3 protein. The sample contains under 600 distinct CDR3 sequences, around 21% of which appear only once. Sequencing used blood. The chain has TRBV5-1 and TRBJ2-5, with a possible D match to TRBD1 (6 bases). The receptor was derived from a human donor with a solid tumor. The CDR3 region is CASCVDSAPLYF. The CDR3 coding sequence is TGCGCCAGCTGTGTGGACAGCGCCCCGCTGTACTTC.